Listed below are T cell receptor beta chains from one sample, sequenced in a study of technical replicates of blood from several donors. Profiled with immunoSEQ multiplex PCR; TCRdb holds only in-frame clones, not every one. The sample lists around 68,000 clones, under 98% seen once, with about 0.31% in the top ten. The material sequenced was T cells isolated from PBMCs. These receptors all come from a human donor in good health. Each CDR3 is given with its conserved first and last residue. Fields, in order: V gene, clone size, J gene, D gene, CDR3 DNA, CDR3 protein. D genes are given only for firm matches. Part of the rows lack a size; the others show once, few, many or a class for expanded clones.

V gene: TRBV5-1; clone size: -; J gene: TRBJ2-7; D gene: TRBD1; CDR3 DNA: TGCGCCAGCAGCTTGGATCCGGGACAGGGTTACAACGAGCAGTACTTC; CDR3 protein: CASSLDPGQGYNEQYF
V gene: TRBV7-9; clone size: -; J gene: TRBJ2-3; D gene: -; CDR3 DNA: TGTGCCAGCAGCTTAAGAGCAACAGGCTTGGGTACGCAGTATTTT; CDR3 protein: CASSLRATGLGTQYF
V gene: TRBV4-1; clone size: -; J gene: TRBJ1-4; D gene: TRBD1; CDR3 DNA: TGCGCCAGCAGCCACGAAAGACAGGGTGGAGCAACTAATGAAAAACTGTTTTTT; CDR3 protein: CASSHERQGGATNEKLFF
V gene: TRBV27; clone size: -; J gene: TRBJ2-7; D gene: TRBD1; CDR3 DNA: TGTGCCAGCAGTCTGACAGGGGTTGAGCAGTACTTC; CDR3 protein: CASSLTGVEQYF
V gene: TRBV11-1; clone size: -; J gene: TRBJ1-1; D gene: -; CDR3 DNA: TGTGCCAGCAGCTTAGGGCGGGGGACTGAAGCTTTCTTT; CDR3 protein: CASSLGRGTEAFF
V gene: TRBV6-6; clone size: -; J gene: TRBJ1-5; D gene: TRBD1; CDR3 DNA: TGTGCCAGCAGTTACTCCGCAGGGGGGCTCCAGCCCCAGCATTTT; CDR3 protein: CASSYSAGGLQPQHF
V gene: TRBV6-4; clone size: -; J gene: TRBJ1-1; D gene: TRBD1; CDR3 DNA: TGTGCCAGCAGTGAACAGGGGGCAAACACTGAAGCTTTCTTT; CDR3 protein: CASSEQGANTEAFF
V gene: TRBV7-2; clone size: -; J gene: TRBJ1-5; D gene: TRBD1; CDR3 DNA: TGTGCCAGCAGCTTCTACAGGGGTCAGCCCCAGCATTTT; CDR3 protein: CASSFYRGQPQHF
V gene: TRBV6-1; clone size: -; J gene: TRBJ2-2; D gene: -; CDR3 DNA: TGTGCCAGCATTCCAGGGGTGGGGACCGGGGAGCTGTTTTTT; CDR3 protein: CASIPGVGTGELFF
V gene: TRBV2; clone size: -; J gene: TRBJ2-2; D gene: TRBD1; CDR3 DNA: TGTGCCAGCAGTGTGAGGGGGCCGGACACCGGGGAGCTGTTTTTT; CDR3 protein: CASSVRGPDTGELFF
V gene: TRBV27; clone size: -; J gene: TRBJ2-3; D gene: -; CDR3 DNA: TGTGCCAGCAGTTTCTTAGGAGCCACAGATACGCAGTATTTT; CDR3 protein: CASSFLGATDTQYF
V gene: TRBV28; clone size: -; J gene: TRBJ1-2; D gene: -; CDR3 DNA: TGTGCCACCCGACAGGTGAATGGCTACACCTTC; CDR3 protein: CATRQVNGYTF
V gene: TRBV7-9; clone size: -; J gene: TRBJ1-5; D gene: -; CDR3 DNA: TGTGCCAGCAGCTTAGGCGGGTATAGCAATCAGCCCCAGCATTTT; CDR3 protein: CASSLGGYSNQPQHF
V gene: TRBV2; clone size: -; J gene: TRBJ2-3; D gene: TRBD2; CDR3 DNA: TGTGCCAGCAGTGAACGGGGGGGACCCCCAGATACGCAGTATTTT; CDR3 protein: CASSERGGPPDTQYF
V gene: TRBV2; clone size: -; J gene: TRBJ2-1; D gene: TRBD2; CDR3 DNA: TGTGCCACAAAAACGGGAGGGCCTTATAATGAGCAGTTCTTC; CDR3 protein: CATKTGGPYNEQFF
V gene: TRBV19; clone size: -; J gene: TRBJ1-3; D gene: -; CDR3 DNA: TGTGCCAGTAGTATCCTCTCTATAACAGGGAGAGTCGGAAACACCATATATTTT; CDR3 protein: CASSILSITGRVGNTIYF
V gene: TRBV19; clone size: -; J gene: TRBJ1-2; D gene: -; CDR3 DNA: TGTGCCAGTAGTATAGAAGCGGCGGGGTTTGGCTATGGCTACACCTTC; CDR3 protein: CASSIEAAGFGYGYTF
V gene: TRBV4-1; clone size: once; J gene: TRBJ2-3; D gene: TRBD1; CDR3 DNA: TGCGCCAGCAGTACCACAGGGGACGGCACAGATACGCAGTATTTT; CDR3 protein: CASSTTGDGTDTQYF
V gene: TRBV10-3; clone size: -; J gene: TRBJ2-7; D gene: TRBD1; CDR3 DNA: TGTGCCATCAGTGAGTCGACAGGGGGGTCCTACGAGCAGTACTTC; CDR3 protein: CAISESTGGSYEQYF
V gene: TRBV5-4; clone size: -; J gene: TRBJ2-2; D gene: -; CDR3 DNA: TGTGCCAGCAGCCCGGGACTTACGAACACCGGGGAGCTGTTTTTT; CDR3 protein: CASSPGLTNTGELFF
V gene: TRBV5-6; clone size: -; J gene: TRBJ1-4; D gene: -; CDR3 DNA: TGTGCCAGCAGCCCGTTAGGGGCGACTAATGAAAAACTGTTTTTT; CDR3 protein: CASSPLGATNEKLFF
V gene: TRBV7-9; clone size: once; J gene: TRBJ2-7; D gene: TRBD2; CDR3 DNA: TGTGCCAGCATGCTGACTAGCGGGAGCGTCGAGCAGTACTTC; CDR3 protein: CASMLTSGSVEQYF
V gene: TRBV7-9; clone size: -; J gene: TRBJ1-4; D gene: -; CDR3 DNA: TGTGCCAGCAGCTCCGGTTCAACTAATGAAAAACTGTTTTTT; CDR3 protein: CASSSGSTNEKLFF
V gene: TRBV5-1; clone size: -; J gene: TRBJ2-7; D gene: -; CDR3 DNA: TGCGCCAGCAGCTGGGCACAGGGTAGGAGCTCCTACGAGCAGTACTTC; CDR3 protein: CASSWAQGRSSYEQYF
V gene: TRBV10-1; clone size: -; J gene: TRBJ2-7; D gene: TRBD2; CDR3 DNA: TGCGCCAGCAGTGACGGTCTAGCGGGAGTCTACGAGCAGTACTTC; CDR3 protein: CASSDGLAGVYEQYF
V gene: TRBV28; clone size: few; J gene: TRBJ2-5; D gene: TRBD2; CDR3 DNA: TGTGCCAGCAGTTTGCGGGGGGAGACCCAGTACTTC; CDR3 protein: CASSLRGETQYF
V gene: TRBV28; clone size: -; J gene: TRBJ2-1; D gene: TRBD2; CDR3 DNA: TGTGCCAGCAGTTTTGCGGGGGGCGGTAGTAATGAGCAGTTCTTC; CDR3 protein: CASSFAGGGSNEQFF
V gene: TRBV30; clone size: -; J gene: TRBJ2-2; D gene: TRBD1; CDR3 DNA: TGTGCCTGGGGGGACAGGGGGCCAACCGGGGAGCTGTTTTTT; CDR3 protein: CAWGDRGPTGELFF
V gene: TRBV6-5; clone size: -; J gene: TRBJ2-3; D gene: -; CDR3 DNA: TGTGCCAGCCGGAGGCTCATTAGCACAGATACGCAGTATTTT; CDR3 protein: CASRRLISTDTQYF
V gene: TRBV29-1; clone size: once; J gene: TRBJ2-1; D gene: -; CDR3 DNA: TGCAGCGTTGCGACTAGTGGAGTTAACAATGAGCAGTTCTTC; CDR3 protein: CSVATSGVNNEQFF
V gene: TRBV29-1; clone size: once; J gene: TRBJ2-7; D gene: -; CDR3 DNA: TGCAGCGTTGTTCATGAGACTACCTACGAGCAGTACTTC; CDR3 protein: CSVVHETTYEQYF
V gene: TRBV6-5; clone size: -; J gene: TRBJ1-2; D gene: -; CDR3 DNA: TGTGCCAGCAGTTATTCGACAGAGAATCCTAACTATGGCTACACCTTC; CDR3 protein: CASSYSTENPNYGYTF
V gene: TRBV19; clone size: -; J gene: TRBJ1-3; D gene: -; CDR3 DNA: TGTGCCAGTAGTATAGATTTAGACTCTGGAAACACCATATATTTT; CDR3 protein: CASSIDLDSGNTIYF
V gene: TRBV13; clone size: -; J gene: TRBJ2-7; D gene: TRBD2; CDR3 DNA: TGTGCCAGCAGCGAAGTTACTAGCGGGATCTACGAGCAGTACTTC; CDR3 protein: CASSEVTSGIYEQYF
V gene: TRBV9; clone size: -; J gene: TRBJ2-1; D gene: TRBD1; CDR3 DNA: TGTGCCAGCAGCGCAACGAGGACAGGGGGCTCCTACAATGAGCAGTTCTTC; CDR3 protein: CASSATRTGGSYNEQFF
V gene: TRBV29-1; clone size: once; J gene: TRBJ2-1; D gene: -; CDR3 DNA: TGCAGCGTTGACGGAGCCTACAATGAGCAGTTCTTC; CDR3 protein: CSVDGAYNEQFF
V gene: TRBV11-3; clone size: once; J gene: TRBJ2-7; D gene: TRBD2; CDR3 DNA: TGTGCCAGCACTGGACTAGCGGGAGCTAAAAGCTCCTACGAGCAGTACTTC; CDR3 protein: CASTGLAGAKSSYEQYF
V gene: TRBV19; clone size: -; J gene: TRBJ2-1; D gene: TRBD2; CDR3 DNA: TGTGCCAGTAGTCTCTCGACTAGCGCCGGCTCCTACAATGAGCAGTTCTTC; CDR3 protein: CASSLSTSAGSYNEQFF
V gene: TRBV28; clone size: once; J gene: TRBJ1-2; D gene: TRBD1; CDR3 DNA: TGTGCCAGCAGCCCGGGACAGGACTATGGCTACACCTTC; CDR3 protein: CASSPGQDYGYTF
V gene: TRBV27; clone size: -; J gene: TRBJ2-1; D gene: TRBD2; CDR3 DNA: TGTGCCAGCAGTTTGCATCAAGCGGGAGCCTACAATGAGCAGTTCTTC; CDR3 protein: CASSLHQAGAYNEQFF
V gene: TRBV2; clone size: -; J gene: TRBJ1-1; D gene: -; CDR3 DNA: TGTGCCAGCAGTCTGGGGGGGAACACTGAAGCTTTCTTT; CDR3 protein: CASSLGGNTEAFF
V gene: TRBV27; clone size: once; J gene: TRBJ1-1; D gene: -; CDR3 DNA: TGTGCCAGCAGCTACCGGGAGAACACTGAAGCTTTCTTT; CDR3 protein: CASSYRENTEAFF
V gene: TRBV27; clone size: -; J gene: TRBJ2-7; D gene: -; CDR3 DNA: TGTGCCAGCAGTTTCCAACAGACCTCCTACGAGCAGTACTTC; CDR3 protein: CASSFQQTSYEQYF
V gene: TRBV28; clone size: once; J gene: TRBJ1-1; D gene: -; CDR3 DNA: TGTGCCAGCAGTTTACTATTGGCCGGACTGATCAACACTGAAGCTTTCTTT; CDR3 protein: CASSLLLAGLINTEAFF
V gene: TRBV19; clone size: -; J gene: TRBJ2-7; D gene: -; CDR3 DNA: TGTGCCAGTAGTCGACAGGTCCTTCCTGCCTACGAGCAGTACTTC; CDR3 protein: CASSRQVLPAYEQYF
V gene: TRBV11-3; clone size: once; J gene: TRBJ2-4; D gene: TRBD1; CDR3 DNA: TGTGCCAGCAGCGAGAGACAGGGAAACATTCAGTACTTC; CDR3 protein: CASSERQGNIQYF
V gene: TRBV7-2; clone size: -; J gene: TRBJ1-1; D gene: TRBD1; CDR3 DNA: TGTGCCAGCAGCCCGGGACAGGGCATAGCTTTCTTT; CDR3 protein: CASSPGQGIAFF
V gene: TRBV6-5; clone size: -; J gene: TRBJ2-7; D gene: TRBD2; CDR3 DNA: TGTGCCAGCAGTTATAACGCGGGACTAGGTTACGAGCAGTACTTC; CDR3 protein: CASSYNAGLGYEQYF
V gene: TRBV6-6; clone size: -; J gene: TRBJ1-4; D gene: -; CDR3 DNA: TGTGCCAGCAGTTACCAGAGTCTAGCGGCTAATGAAAAACTGTTTTTT; CDR3 protein: CASSYQSLAANEKLFF
V gene: TRBV7-2; clone size: -; J gene: TRBJ1-5; D gene: TRBD1; CDR3 DNA: TGTGCCAGCAGCTTCGGACAGGGGGTCGGACAGCCCCAGCATTTT; CDR3 protein: CASSFGQGVGQPQHF
V gene: TRBV5-5; clone size: -; J gene: TRBJ1-2; D gene: -; CDR3 DNA: TGTGCCAGCAGCTTGGAGGGGCAGTCCTATGGCTACACCTTC; CDR3 protein: CASSLEGQSYGYTF
V gene: TRBV11-2; clone size: -; J gene: TRBJ2-1; D gene: TRBD1; CDR3 DNA: TGTGCCAGCAGCACTTACAGGGGTCTCTCCTACAATGAGCAGTTCTTC; CDR3 protein: CASSTYRGLSYNEQFF
V gene: TRBV9; clone size: -; J gene: TRBJ2-7; D gene: TRBD2; CDR3 DNA: TGTGCCAGCAGCGTAGAGGGACTAGCGGGATACGAGCAGTACTTC; CDR3 protein: CASSVEGLAGYEQYF
V gene: TRBV6-5; clone size: -; J gene: TRBJ2-2; D gene: -; CDR3 DNA: TGTGCCAGCAGTTACTCGATCAGGGTCACCGGGGAGCTGTTTTTT; CDR3 protein: CASSYSIRVTGELFF
V gene: TRBV28; clone size: -; J gene: TRBJ2-5; D gene: -; CDR3 DNA: TGTGCCAGCAGTTTTCAGGAGACCCAGTACTTC; CDR3 protein: CASSFQETQYF